This TCR beta chain was documented in a study of cytomegalovirus exposure and HLA in healthy donors (dated by TCRdb to 2015 to 2018). Notes on the research overall: An earlier analysis of fewer than 750 of the donors reported 276 Gb of sequence data and 117 million unique TCR beta sequences obtained from approximately 180 million T cells. An early release that covered about 600 HLA-typed donors contained approximately 300 gigabases of sequencing data and 75 million to 100 million unique TCR sequences. The genetic ancestry cluster associated with self-reported Caucasian donors included over 65% of the approximately 400 genotyped donors. The study aimed to test whether signatures of past pathogen exposure could be identified by cataloging public T cell receptors. The study profiled the T cell repertoires of 500 to 800 subjects by immunosequencing and related them to cytomegalovirus serostatus. In addition to the first cohort of 650 to 800 subjects, a separate validation cohort of 120 different subjects was used. To predict cytomegalovirus infection status, the study combined high-throughput TCR immunosequencing, statistical association of individual TCRs with disease status, and machine learning. To study patterns of TCR occurrence, a later analysis re-analyzed previously published TCR beta repertoires from under 750 donors and added high-resolution HLA genotyping. Rather than using new phenotypic data, the later analysis identified candidate immune exposures from TCR beta sequences and from how often those sequences occurred across donors. An earlier analysis of approximately 500 of the donors applied high-throughput TCR beta sequencing to assess whether each TCR beta V gene segment acted as functional or pseudogenic. Alongside the repertoire data, information on donor age, sex, ethnicity and CMV serostatus was compiled. Genome-wide SNP genotypes for about 65% of the roughly 670 donors were used in a later genetic analysis, which treated that subset as a discovery cohort. All discovery cohort repertoires had been generated on a single sequencing platform. Class I and class II HLA loci were covered by the typing at four-digit resolution. The number of donors typed differed by locus, with about 629-640 for A, B, C, DRB1 and DQB1, roughly 520 for DQA1, some 570 for DPA1, and some 440 for DPB1. Several DR-DQ haplotypes were treated as single units for association and clustering because of strong linkage in the cohort. Among roughly 400 genotyped donors of the cohort, an average of approximately 240,000 unique TCR beta nucleotide sequences were sequenced per donor, approximately 20% of them non-productive.

Overall study results and their limits: In a later analysis, the rate of TCR association differed among HLA loci, with DRB1 alleles having the most associated TCRs and HLA-C alleles having the fewest. In a later analysis, HLA-associated TCR beta chains were found to be more clonally expanded and to have lower generation probabilities than equally common non-associated chains. HLA typing was unavailable for some donors at each locus, so association tests used only the typed subset. In the study, 150 to 200 TCR beta chains were listed as associated with cytomegalovirus. V-gene and J-gene trimming of TCR beta chains was associated with a missense DCLRE1C variant in a later genetic analysis, and the association was replicated in an independent cohort. Cytomegalovirus status was reported to be diagnosed by the classifier with high specificity and sensitivity in both the original and validation cohorts. According to the authors, the approach could potentially be generalized to other disease states and immunological phenotypes. Across donors, most TCR sequences were observed very rarely, whereas some public TCRs were present in many individuals. The 87-base-pair reads could not distinguish some IMGT-functional V segments, including TRBV6-2 and TRBV6-3, so those segments were excluded. CMV serostatus was the only immune exposure information available for the cohort. When HLA alleles, especially DR and DQ, strongly co-occurred, attributing TCR associations to individual alleles was difficult. A further reported finding was that TCR beta sequences accurately predicted the HLA-A and HLA-B alleles for most subjects in the first cohort. Linkage disequilibrium might explain the correlated functional status among segregating V segments, but an unknown experimental factor could not be excluded. The earlier analysis of some 560 of the donors excluded seventeen rarely observed V segments, including chromosome 9 orphons, because counts were too low. At a false discovery rate of 0.05, a later analysis linked 16,951 TCR beta sequences to specific HLA alleles. The cohort was sequenced for TCR beta chains only, and without alpha or paired-chain data the features that could be detected were limited. A cluster of highly shared sequence variants was judged likely to represent a technical artifact of the sequencing pipeline. The presence/absence analyses assumed that sequencing depth was roughly uniform across donors, and that assumption may not be true. A later analysis found that most CMV-associated TCR beta chains appeared HLA-restricted, with HLA associations seemingly driven largely by CMV exposure. Compared with the 666-donor mean, donors in an Asian-associated ancestry cluster had fewer N-insertions in productive TCRs, according to a later genetic analysis. A later analysis reported that several top co-occurrence clusters appeared linked to parvovirus B19, influenza, CMV and Epstein-Barr virus. A few of the identified cytomegalovirus-associated TCR beta chains were confirmed in vitro to be specific for cytomegalovirus antigens. Broadly in line with IMGT annotations, most TCR beta V segments showed up in productive rearrangements about 87% or about 30% of the time in an earlier analysis of 450 to 750 of the donors.

The cohort comprised several hundred healthy bone marrow donors. All cohort members were sampled while nominally healthy, although unrecorded immune exposures were likely present. The donor was CMV seropositive and belonged to the group of 250 to 350 seropositive cohort members. A peripheral blood sample was collected from each donor, and TCR beta sequencing was performed on peripheral blood mononuclear cells. Genomic DNA was extracted from the blood cell samples with the Qiagen DNeasy Blood Extraction Kit. This clone was recorded only once. Its antigen is not yet known. Nothing much larger sits one base from this clone, and base qualities are not available. From the cysteine up to the phenylalanine, the CDR3 has a length of 16 residues. The DNA shown is the 48-base CDR3, in frame from base 1. The germline V gene specifies SGHTS as CDR1 and YDEGEE as CDR2. V is reduced by 4 bases and J by 6 bases, leaving a spacing of 22 bases between them.

Library creation used the immunoSEQ multiplex PCR assay. A mixture of 60 forward primers for TCR Vbeta segments and 13 reverse primers for TCR Jbeta segments was used in the multiplex PCR. Amplification of the CDR3 region of rearranged TCR beta genes was performed with a multiplex PCR assay on genomic DNA. On the Illumina HiSeq System, the amplified TCR beta libraries were sequenced as 87-base-pair reads. Under the source paper's analysis protocol: A later analysis tallied some 79 million unique TCR beta chains across the 650 to 750 repertoires, and around 9.9 million of those chains were shared by two or more donors. To remove PCR and sequencing errors, raw reads were error-corrected and collapsed into unique sequences using a nearest-neighbor algorithm that merged closely related sequences. CDR3 sequences were aligned to IMGT reference sequences to assign V, D and J gene segments. For a sequence to be retained, a match of at least six nucleotides was required to both a V gene segment and a J gene segment. A rearrangement was called productive if the CDR3 had no stop codons and remained in frame with V and J, and every other rearrangement was called non-productive. CDR3 was defined by IMGT convention, running from the second conserved V-encoded cysteine to the conserved J-encoded phenylalanine. Sequences without an unambiguous match to a single V gene segment were excluded from the earlier analysis of 450 to 750 of the donors. In an earlier analysis of a few hundred of the donors, V segments were called functional above 56.7% productive rearrangements and were called segregating when the between-donor standard deviation exceeded 5%. A statistical classification framework was developed to diagnose cytomegalovirus status using the catalog of TCR beta chain sequences. V and J gene assignment, in a later analysis, came from comparing TCR nucleotide sequences with IMGT/GENE-DB human TR gene sequences. The TCRdist pipeline was used in a later analysis to assign CDR3 sequences and most-parsimonious VDJ recombination scenarios. In a later analysis, each TCR beta chain was defined by its CDR3 amino acid sequence together with its V-gene family, and reads without a unique V-gene family were excluded. As a way to deal with suspected cross-contamination and a sequencing artifact, a later analysis dropped 500 to 700 nucleotide sequences that were highly shared and had low generation probability. In a later analysis, a clonal expansion index was calculated for each public chain from normalized within-repertoire ranks of inferred template counts. Generation probabilities in a later analysis came from a VDJ recombination model fitted to out-of-frame rearrangements, and those results were checked against IGoR. In a later analysis, TCR-TCR, TCR-HLA and TCR-CMV co-occurrence was scored with hypergeometric tests, and a repertoire-size bias correction was applied to TCR pairs. In a later analysis, false discovery rates were estimated by permuting HLA or CMV assignments 20 times. In a later analysis, co-occurring TCRs were grouped with DBSCAN, and TCRdist sequence similarity was added when clustering was performed within HLA-allele-positive subsets. Repertoires with fewer than 30,000 or more than 120,000 public chains, plus five repertoires with anomalous nucleotide sharing, were excluded from co-occurrence clustering. The source is immuneACCESS, and TCRdb retained only in-frame sequences with V and J called. Part of the clones is not carried over; for the studies checked, unresolved V genes explain less than half of this, and the remainder is unexplained. V, J and clone size derive from that table, while D and trimming were established from the DNA sequence. The sample has over 80,000 clones on record, about 70% of them singletons. Together, the top ten hold under 3.5% of the sample.

Source material: PBMCs. The sequence links TRBV5-8 to TRBJ1-2, with the D gene call left open. The TCR was taken from a female donor in good health and CMV-seropositive. The CDR3 protein sequence reads: CASSREAVRSGNGYTF. The bases read TGTGCCAGCAGCCGGGAGGCAGTACGGTCGGGTAATGGCTACACCTTC.